This T cell receptor (beta chain) was obtained from a study of blood T cells in healthy people across ages. Through a sample-barcoded 5' primer and a J-beta primer mix, a second PCR was run for roughly 7 to 11 cycles. TCRdb ran MiXCR on the 5' RACE reads and lists one entry per CDR3 protein. Here the sample spans fewer than 1,200,000 distinct CDR3 sequences, roughly 24% being singletons. This CDR3 is 16 amino acids long. V was shortened by 4 bases and J by 4 bases, with 19 bases between the two germline ends. CDR1 is SEHNR and CDR2 is FQNEAQ in the germline V gene (reference sequence). These data were likewise used in another study, on T cells of mothers and their children.

This chain uses TRBV7-9 with TRBJ2-5, with D perhaps TRBD1 (5 bases). Sequenced sample: blood. The sequence was obtained from a girl under 10 years old in good health. The chain's CDR3 is CASSSLSSLRGETQYF. The CDR3 coding sequence is TGTGCCAGCAGCTCATTATCTAGTCTTAGGGGAGAGACCCAGTACTTC.